This paragraph reports one T cell receptor (beta chain). This sample was taken from a study of graft-versus-host responses after intestinal transplantation. Using immunoSEQ multiplex PCR, the repertoire was profiled, and TCRdb retains in-frame clones only, with some absent. This table has over 20,000 clones, approximately 45% appearing once. Broader study findings: Peak circulating GvH clone levels tracked with early post-transplant HvG declines.

This CDR3 spans 13 amino acids. The V and J ends lost 4 bases and 2 bases respectively, with 8 bases between them. Germline CDR1 and CDR2: KGHSH and LQKENI. Sequenced here: alloreactive CD4+ T cells from a mixed lymphocyte reaction culture, sampled before intestinal transplant. Subset reported: CFSE-low proliferating T cells sorted from roughly six-day pre-transplant mixed lymphocyte reaction (GvH or HvG direction). The rearrangement joins TRBV18 to TRBJ1-1; TRBD1 is a possible D gene (6 bases). The clonotype originates from a human patient who received an intestinal transplant. The DNA of the CDR3 is TGTGCCAGCTCACGGACAGTAAACACTGAAGCTTTCTTT. Its protein product is CASSRTVNTEAFF.